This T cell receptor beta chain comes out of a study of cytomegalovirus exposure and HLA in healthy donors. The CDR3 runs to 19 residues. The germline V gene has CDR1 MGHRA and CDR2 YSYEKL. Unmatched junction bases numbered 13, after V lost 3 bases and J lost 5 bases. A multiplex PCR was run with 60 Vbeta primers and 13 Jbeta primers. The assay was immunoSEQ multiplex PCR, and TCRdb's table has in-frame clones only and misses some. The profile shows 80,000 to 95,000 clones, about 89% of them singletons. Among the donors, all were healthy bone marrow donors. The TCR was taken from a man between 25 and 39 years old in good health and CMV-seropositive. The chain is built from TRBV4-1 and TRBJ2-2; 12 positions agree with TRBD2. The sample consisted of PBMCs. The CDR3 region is CASSHALRLAGEFTGELFF. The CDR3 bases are TGCGCCAGCAGCCACGCCCTCCGACTAGCGGGAGAATTTACCGGGGAGCTGTTTTTT.